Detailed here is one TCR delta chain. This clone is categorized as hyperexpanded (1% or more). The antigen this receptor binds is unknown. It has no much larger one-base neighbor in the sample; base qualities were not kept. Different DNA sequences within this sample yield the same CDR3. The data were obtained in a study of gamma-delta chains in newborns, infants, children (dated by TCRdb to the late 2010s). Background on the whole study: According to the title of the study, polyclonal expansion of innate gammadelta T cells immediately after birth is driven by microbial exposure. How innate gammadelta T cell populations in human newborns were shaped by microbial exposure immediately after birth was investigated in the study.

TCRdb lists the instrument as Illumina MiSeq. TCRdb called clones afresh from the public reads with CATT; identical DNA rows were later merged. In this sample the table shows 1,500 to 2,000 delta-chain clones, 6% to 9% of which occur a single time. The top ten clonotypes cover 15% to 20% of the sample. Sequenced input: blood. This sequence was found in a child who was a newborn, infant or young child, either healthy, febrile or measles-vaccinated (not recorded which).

The DNA sequence reads TGTGCCTGTGACACCTGGGGGAGCTCCTGGGACACCCGACAGATGTTTTTC. Protein translation: CACDTWGSSWDTRQMFF. The receptor chain draws on TRDV2 and TRDJ3; 7 bases in the middle match TRDD3. As encoded in the germline V gene, CDR1 is GEAIGNYY while CDR2 is EKD. Here V drops 0 bases and J drops 0 bases, and the junction holds 1 base not matched to any gene. The CDR3 starts with the cysteine, ends with the phenylalanine, and has 17 residues. Only the CDR3 DNA stays, 51 bases, in frame from base 1.